This T cell receptor beta chain originates from a study of blood T cell repertoires in COVID-19. The CDR3 sequence is 17 residues long. Trimming at V came to 0 bases and at J to 3 bases, leaving 5 bases not matched to a gene. The germline V gene encodes CDR1 SGHAT and CDR2 FQNNGV. Clones were read by immunoSEQ multiplex PCR, and TCRdb kept only the in-frame ones, dropping some. The data contain fewer than 200,000 clones, roughly 86% of them seen just once; the ten biggest clones take up 20% to 25%. The sequence was obtained from a woman in her thirties or forties in a cohort exposed to, infected with or recovered from COVID-19 (not recorded which). The rearrangement joins TRBV11-2 to TRBJ2-2; TRBD2 agrees at 9 bases. The specimen sequenced was PBMCs or T cells enriched from blood (not recorded which). CDR3 coding DNA: TGTGCCAGCAGCTTAGAGGCGGGGGGGCCCGACACCGGGGAGCTGTTTTTT. Protein: CASSLEAGGPDTGELFF.